These T cell receptor beta chains were read from a single sample in a study of B cell selection in AIRE deficiency. The assay was immunoSEQ multiplex PCR, and TCRdb's table has in-frame clones only and misses some. The top ten hold approximately 0.3% of the sample, which has tens of thousands of clones, around 97% seen once. The sequencing sample was made of conventional CD4+ T cells sorted from PBMCs. Receptors were obtained from a human donor with AIRE deficiency. Both conserved end residues are part of each CDR3. Fields, in order: V gene, clone size, D gene, J gene, CDR3 DNA, CDR3 protein. D genes are given only for firm matches. Rows may omit the clone size; those that give it use once, few, many or a size class.

V: TRBV5-6
size: .
D: .
J: TRBJ1-6
DNA: TGTGCCAGCAGCTTGCGGCCTGTGGGTAATTCACCCCTCCACTTT
CDR3: CASSLRPVGNSPLHF

V: TRBV19
size: .
D: TRBD1
J: TRBJ1-4
DNA: TGTGCCAGTAGTGACCGACAGGGGGCCTGGGAAAAACTGTTTTTT
CDR3: CASSDRQGAWEKLFF

V: TRBV18
size: .
D: TRBD1
J: TRBJ2-1
DNA: TGTGCCAGCTCACCGAACGACAGGGGGTTCAATGAGCAGTTCTTC
CDR3: CASSPNDRGFNEQFF

V: TRBV4-2
size: .
D: .
J: TRBJ2-5
DNA: TGTGCCAGCAGCCCGGACTTTTGGGAGACCCAGTACTTC
CDR3: CASSPDFWETQYF

V: TRBV7-3
size: once
D: .
J: TRBJ2-5
DNA: TGTGCCAGCAGCCCCTCCCCCAAAGAGACCCAGTACTTC
CDR3: CASSPSPKETQYF

V: TRBV7-3
size: .
D: TRBD1
J: TRBJ1-5
DNA: TGTGCCAGCAGCTTAAGGTCGGGACAGAATCAGCCCCAGCATTTT
CDR3: CASSLRSGQNQPQHF

V: TRBV20-1
size: .
D: .
J: TRBJ1-2
DNA: TGCAGTGCTACCGATGCCTATGGCTACACCTTC
CDR3: CSATDAYGYTF

V: TRBV27
size: .
D: .
J: TRBJ1-6
DNA: TGTGCCAGCAGTCACACCCCGGAACCATTTACGCCCCTCCACTTT
CDR3: CASSHTPEPFTPLHF

V: TRBV7-2
size: .
D: .
J: TRBJ2-5
DNA: TGTGCCAGCAGCTTGTCGAGGGACCAAGAGACCCAGTACTTC
CDR3: CASSLSRDQETQYF

V: TRBV7-8
size: .
D: .
J: TRBJ1-1
DNA: TGTGCCAGCAGCTTAGCGGTGATTACACCCACTGAAGCTTTCTTT
CDR3: CASSLAVITPTEAFF

V: TRBV6-5
size: .
D: .
J: TRBJ2-1
DNA: TGTGCCAGCAGTCGGGGCCTCAGCTACTACAATGAGCAGTTCTTC
CDR3: CASSRGLSYYNEQFF

V: TRBV4-1
size: once
D: TRBD1
J: TRBJ1-4
DNA: TGCGCCAGCAGCCTGACAGGGTCGGACGAAAAACTGTTTTTT
CDR3: CASSLTGSDEKLFF

V: TRBV5-5
size: .
D: .
J: TRBJ1-1
DNA: TGTGCCAGCAGCTTGGGGGACACTGGGAACACTGAAGCTTTCTTT
CDR3: CASSLGDTGNTEAFF

V: TRBV21-1
size: .
D: .
J: TRBJ1-2
DNA: TGTGCCAGCAGCAAGAAAGGTTTATTGTATTACTATGGCTACACCTTC
CDR3: CASSKKGLLYYYGYTF

V: TRBV5-1
size: .
D: .
J: TRBJ1-2
DNA: TGCGCCAGCAGCTCGGGACTTACTAACTATGGCTACACCTTC
CDR3: CASSSGLTNYGYTF

V: TRBV19
size: .
D: TRBD1
J: TRBJ1-6
DNA: TGTGCCAGTCGGGACAGAGTTAATTCACCCCTCCACTTT
CDR3: CASRDRVNSPLHF

V: TRBV30
size: .
D: TRBD1
J: TRBJ1-4
DNA: TGTGCCTGCCAATCACAGGGGGGCTGGGGAAAACTGTTTTTT
CDR3: CACQSQGGWGKLFF

V: TRBV4-3
size: .
D: TRBD1
J: TRBJ1-4
DNA: TGCGCCAGCAGCCAAGAATACAGGGGGCGCGGTGAAAAACTGTTTTTT
CDR3: CASSQEYRGRGEKLFF

V: TRBV5-6
size: .
D: .
J: TRBJ1-2
DNA: TGTGCCAGCAGCTTTCGGGCAGCCTTGGGATATGGCTACACCTTC
CDR3: CASSFRAALGYGYTF

V: TRBV14
size: .
D: TRBD1
J: TRBJ2-3
DNA: TGTGCCAGCAGCCAAGGGAGGACAGGGCACGCAGATACGCAGTATTTT
CDR3: CASSQGRTGHADTQYF

V: TRBV6-6
size: .
D: .
J: TRBJ2-2
DNA: TGTGCCAGCAGCCAGGGACGGACGAACACCGGGGAGCTGTTTTTT
CDR3: CASSQGRTNTGELFF

V: TRBV18
size: .
D: TRBD2
J: TRBJ2-5
DNA: TGTGCCAGCTCCCCTCTAGCGGGGGGGCGAGAGACCCAGTACTTC
CDR3: CASSPLAGGRETQYF

V: TRBV18
size: .
D: .
J: TRBJ2-5
DNA: TGTGCCAGCTCACCGCTTTTTGGCGGGGAGACCCAGTACTTC
CDR3: CASSPLFGGETQYF

V: TRBV7-2
size: .
D: .
J: TRBJ2-7
DNA: TGTGCCAGCACCAGGGGCTGGGACCTCGAGCAGTACTTC
CDR3: CASTRGWDLEQYF

V: TRBV9
size: .
D: .
J: TRBJ2-3
DNA: TGTGCCAGCAGCGTAGGGTCGGGGGCAGCAGATACGCAGTATTTT
CDR3: CASSVGSGAADTQYF

V: TRBV5-1
size: .
D: .
J: TRBJ2-7
DNA: TGCGCCAGCAGCCCCGGGGCGGGGTACGAGCAGTACTTC
CDR3: CASSPGAGYEQYF

V: TRBV7-6
size: .
D: .
J: TRBJ2-1
DNA: TGTGCCAGCAGCCCCTCACAGGGGAGGTCCTACAATGAGCAGTTCTTC
CDR3: CASSPSQGRSYNEQFF

V: TRBV7-2
size: once
D: .
J: TRBJ2-1
DNA: TGTGCCAGCAGCTCGCAAGCCATCAATGAGCAGTTCTTC
CDR3: CASSSQAINEQFF